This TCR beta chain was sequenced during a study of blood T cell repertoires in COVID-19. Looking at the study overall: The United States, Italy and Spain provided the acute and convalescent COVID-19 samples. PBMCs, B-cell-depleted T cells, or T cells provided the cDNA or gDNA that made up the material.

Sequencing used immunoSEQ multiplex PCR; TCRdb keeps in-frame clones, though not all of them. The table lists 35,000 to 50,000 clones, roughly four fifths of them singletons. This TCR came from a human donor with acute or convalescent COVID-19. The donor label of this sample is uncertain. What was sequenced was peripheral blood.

The CDR3 here is CAWGTGGGETQYF. CDR3 nucleotides: TGTGCCTGGGGGACAGGGGGCGGGGAGACCCAGTACTTC. The chain is built from TRBV30 and TRBJ2-5; 12 nucleotides line up with TRBD1. The germline V gene encodes CDR1 GTSNPN and CDR2 SVGIG (reference sequence). Unmatched junction bases numbered 3, after V lost 5 bases and J lost 5 bases. CDR3 length: 13 amino acids.